These 17 T cell receptor beta chains share one sample of origin, sequenced in a study of tumor and adjacent non-tumor tissue in lung cancer. This sample's RNA came from whole unsorted tissue. The library came from three nested PCR rounds adapted from ARM-PCR protocols. TCRdb reprocessed the multiplex PCR reads via MiXCR and lists one record per CDR3 protein. The sample includes 200,000 or so distinct CDR3 sequences, about two thirds of them seen just once. Sequencing was done on a sample of lung tumor tissue. Receptors were obtained from a man aged 55 to 70 with non-small cell lung cancer.

Comment on this clonotype: A read error may explain this, as a much larger clone is one base away. This chain connects TRBV10-1 to TRBJ1-2; 7 bases are a match to TRBD1. This CDR3 contains 13 residues. Germline V gene data show CDR1 as WNHNN and CDR2 as SYGVQD (reference sequence). This CDR3 is CARTQGVAYAYTF. The CDR3 nucleotides are TGCGCCAGGACCCAGGGGGTTGCCTATGCCTACACCTTC.

A note on this clonotype: A much bigger clone sits one base away, suggesting this may be a read error. The V gene is TRBV20-1, the J gene TRBJ2-6; D uncertain. CDR3 length: 14 residues. Germline V gene sequence: CDR1 DFQATT, CDR2 SNEGSKA (reference sequence). V lost 6 bases to trimming and J lost 0 bases, with 9 bases between them. CDR3 bases: TGCAGTGCCCGGCCTCTCTCTGGGGCCAACGTCCTGACTTTC. Residues: CSARPLSGANVLTF.

In this sample, this clonotype turned up many times. The rearrangement links TRBV7-8 to TRBJ2-3; D gene unclear. CDR1 is SGHVS and CDR2 is FQNEAQ in the germline V gene. The CDR3 totals 12 residues. V was trimmed by 6 bases and J by 3 bases, leaving 7 bases between them. In DNA, the CDR3 is TGTGCCAGCAGTCCGACAACAGATACGCAGTATTTT. It codes for CASSPTTDTQYF.

Turning to this clonotype: Just one base apart from a much larger clone, this may be a read error. The V gene is TRBV29-1, the J gene TRBJ2-7, with D perhaps TRBD2 (5 bases). V was trimmed by 4 bases and J by 5 bases, leaving 9 bases between them. CDR1 is SQVTM and CDR2 is ANQGSEA in the germline V gene. The CDR3 is made up of 11 amino acids. CDR3 residues: CSVGGRHEQYF. CDR3 coding DNA: TGCAGCGTTGGTGGGAGACACGAGCAGTACTTC.

This chain links TRBV6-5 with TRBJ2-7; weak D call: TRBD1 (5 bases). This CDR3 has 14 residues. The germline gives CDR1 MNHEY, CDR2 SVGAGI. V shed 10 bases and J shed 3 bases, with 19 bases lying between them. Here the CDR3 reads CANSSFGGHYEQYF. The CDR3 DNA follows: TGTGCCAATAGTTCGTTCGGTGGACACTACGAGCAGTACTTC.

A note on this clonotype: Relative to the germline gene, one junction end is altered; a read error may explain this. The J gene is TRBJ2-5, the V gene TRBV5-6, with a weak D call TRBD2 (6 bases). The CDR3 covers 16 residues. Germline CDR1 SGHDT, CDR2 YYEEEE. CDR3 residues: CASSLLRRDLQETQYF. The CDR3 DNA follows: TGTGCCAGCAGCCTGCTGAGACGGGACTTACAAGAGACCCAGTATTTC.

The gene calls are TRBV24-1 and TRBJ2-3, with D possibly matching TRBD2 (6 bases). CDR1 and CDR2 (germline): KGHDR, SFDVKD. V was cut by 4 bases and J by 4 bases, with 14 bases left in between. The CDR3 totals 15 residues. CDR3 protein: CATSEADYSADTQYF. Here the CDR3 DNA reads TGTGCCACCAGTGAGGCGGACTATAGCGCAGATACGCAGTATTTT.

The chain recombines TRBV20-1 with TRBJ2-2, with a weak D call TRBD1 (5 bases). CDR3 length: 12 amino acids. Germline values: CDR1 DFQATT, CDR2 SNEGSKA (reference sequence). The V gene lost 2 bases and the J gene lost 9 bases, with 10 bases spanning the gap. This CDR3 reads CSARSRQRELFF. The CDR3 DNA follows: TGCAGTGCTAGATCACGACAGCGGGAGCTGTTTTTT.

The gene calls are TRBV20-1 and TRBJ2-2, with 7 bases that match TRBD2. Germline V gives CDR1 DFQATT, CDR2 SNEGSKA (reference sequence). J was trimmed by 2 bases and V by 3 bases; bases with no gene match: 9. This CDR3 has 16 amino acids. The CDR3 bases are TGCAGTGCTAGTCCCACGGGACTACTAAACACCGGGGAGCTGTTTTTT. This codes for CSASPTGLLNTGELFF.

This clonotype was counted between two and nine times. The chain is built from TRBV20-1 and TRBJ1-1; D gene ambiguous. The CDR3 consists of 11 residues. From germline, CDR1 is DFQATT and CDR2 SNEGSKA (reference sequence). The germline V and J ends were trimmed by 2 bases and 7 bases, with 8 bases remaining between them. In DNA, the CDR3 is TGCAGTGCTAGACCGCGGTTTGAAGCTTTCTTT. It codes for CSARPRFEAFF.

This clonotype was seen a handful of times. This chain links TRBV11-2 with TRBJ2-7; 8 bases agree with TRBD2. Per the germline V gene, CDR1 is SGHAT and CDR2 is FQNNGV. V gave up 5 bases and J gave up 7 bases; unmatched junction bases: 4. The CDR3 consists of 12 residues. The CDR3 nucleotides are TGTGCCAGCAGCCCGACGGGGGGGGAGCAGTACTTC. Translated: CASSPTGGEQYF.

In this sample, this clonotype turned up many times. The chain couples TRBV6-2 or TRBV6-3 to TRBJ1-1, with D unresolved. Germline lookup yields CDR1 MNHEY and CDR2 SVGEGT. This CDR3 comprises 11 residues. Between the trimmed V and J ends, which lost 5 bases and 1 base, there was a span of 2 bases. DNA of the CDR3: TGTGCCAGCAGTCCGAACACTGAAGCTTTCTTT. Its translation: CASSPNTEAFF.

The V call is TRBV11-2, the J call TRBJ2-3; no clear D gene. The germline CDR1 and CDR2 sequences are SGHAT and FQNNGV. V lost 0 bases, J lost 14 bases, and 21 bases lay in between. This CDR3 is 15 amino acids long. The CDR3 loop is CASSLDWHSTDALYF. CDR3 nucleotide sequence: TGTGCCAGCAGCTTAGATTGGCATAGCACAGATGCGCTGTATTTT.

This clonotype was seen just once. The CDR3 loop is CASSKQGALITDTQYF. CDR3 in DNA: TGTGCCAGCAGCAAACAGGGAGCCCTTATCACAGATACGCAGTATTTT. J is TRBJ2-3 and V is TRBV11-3; maybe TRBD1 (6 bases). CDR3 length equals 16 residues. Looked up from germline, CDR1 is SGHNT and CDR2 is YENEEA. The germline V and J ends were trimmed by 5 bases and 2 bases, with 17 bases remaining between them.

This clonotype was recorded many times. This chain joins TRBV11-3 and TRBJ2-1, with TRBD2 matching over 8 bases. Germline V CDR1 and CDR2: SGHNT, YENEEA. CDR3 length: 12 residues. Trimming cost V 6 bases and J 7 bases; bases outside gene matches: 2. As DNA, the CDR3 is TGTGCCAGCAGTCGGGAGGGTAATGAGCAGTTCTTC. Its protein is CASSREGNEQFF.

This chain uses TRBV7-9 with TRBJ2-6; D is undetermined. Deletions cut 7 bases from V and 0 bases from J, with 4 bases between. Looked up from germline, CDR1 is SEHNR and CDR2 is FQNEAQ (reference sequence). The length of the CDR3 is 13 residues. CDR3 bases: TGTGCCAGCACCTACTCTGGGGCCAACGTCCTGACTTTC. This translates into CASTYSGANVLTF.

CDR3 coding DNA: TGTGCCAGCGGCTCCAGACTAGCGGGGGCCATCCCCCCAGATACGCAGTATTTT. This sequence encodes CASGSRLAGAIPPDTQYF. The rearrangement links TRBV13 to TRBJ2-3, with 12 bases that match TRBD2. Per the germline V gene, CDR1 is PRHDT and CDR2 is FYEKMQ (reference sequence). V gave up 8 bases and J gave up 4 bases; unmatched junction bases: 16. The CDR3 sequence is 18 residues long.